These 28 T cell receptor beta chains were sequenced from one sample in a study of molecular identifiers for immune sequencing clone quantification. MiXCR was run by TCRdb on the PCR reads, yielding one entry per CDR3 protein. Altogether some 590,000 distinct CDR3 sequences are present, around 25% being singletons, with the ten largest covering about 0.81%. The specimen was naive CD8+ T cells from blood, with Jurkat cell RNA spiked in. Noted subset: FACS-sorted CD8+CD4-CCR7+CD45RA+ naive T cells. All receptors derive from a human donor in good health. Some libraries in this study had Jurkat cell RNA spiked in.

This chain links TRBV6-7 with TRBJ2-7; D gene uncertain. TRBV6-7 is classed as an ORF, of uncertain function. V shed 1 base and J shed 4 bases, with 5 bases lying between them. CDR3 length: 12 residues. The CDR3 DNA is TGTGCCAGCAGTTACTTGGTGTACGAGCAGTACTTC. Encoded protein: CASSYLVYEQYF.

The gene calls are TRBV4-3 and TRBJ2-7, with 7 bases matching TRBD1. V lost 0 bases to trimming and J lost 0 bases; unmatched junction nucleotides: 8. The CDR3 consists of 17 residues. Germline loops: CDR1 LGHNA, CDR2 YSLEER. The CDR3 bases are TGCGCCAGCAGCCAAGATCTCACGGGACAGAGCTCCTACGAGCAGTACTTC. Translation gives CASSQDLTGQSSYEQYF.

The chain uses TRBV5-6 and TRBJ2-3; TRBD2 aligns across 11 bases. V lost 4 bases and J lost 2; bases outside the gene matches: 6. CDR1 SGHDT and CDR2 YYEEEE come from the germline V gene. This CDR3 has 16 residues. The CDR3 DNA reads as TGTGCCAGCAGCATCCTACTAGCGGGAGTCACAGATACGCAGTATTTT. Its translation is CASSILLAGVTDTQYF.

To note about this clonotype: A much larger clone differs by one base, so this may be a read error. The V gene is TRBV4-3, the J gene TRBJ2-3; D gene unclear. CDR1 is LGHNA, CDR2 YSLEER, per germline. This CDR3 has 15 amino acids. The V end lost 0 bases, the J end lost 10 bases, and 17 bases lay between the germline ends. CDR3 sequence reads: CASSQDLDRFDAQYF. CDR3 nucleotide sequence: TGCGCCAGCAGCCAAGATCTGGACCGCTTTGATGCGCAGTATTTT.

This chain links TRBV7-6 with TRBJ1-1, with a tentative D call TRBD1 (6 bases). CDR1 SGHVS and CDR2 FNYEAQ come from the germline V gene. With 6 bases removed from V and 1 base from J, the gap between germline ends came to 18 bases. The CDR3 consists of 16 residues. In DNA, the CDR3 is TGTGCCAGCAGAGCGCGGGGGGCTAACGGGAACACTGAAGCTTTCTTT. Its translation: CASRARGANGNTEAFF. The full variable domain, in which reference TRBV7-6 and TRBJ1-1 provide the parts outside the CDR3, is GAGVSQSPRYKVTKRGQDVALRCDPISGHVSLYWYRQALGQGPEFLTYFNYEAQQDKSGLPNDRFSAERPEGSISTLTIQRTEQRDSAMYRCASRARGANGNTEAFFGQGTRLTVV.

Notes on this clonotype: The CDR3 does not end in the conserved phenylalanine or tryptophan, so this is likely a read error. This chain connects TRBV5-3 to TRBJ2-5; TRBD2 is a possible D gene (6 bases). TRBV5-3 is known as an ORF, though its function is uncertain. This CDR3 spans 14 amino acids. This chain's CDR3 is CASSLEGWGETQYS. The CDR3 region has the DNA TGTGCCAGCAGCTTGGAGGGATGGGGGGAGACCCAGTACTCC.

In its sample, this clonotype was seen many times. This chain joins TRBV27 and TRBJ2-7; TRBD2 might be the D (5 bases). From germline, CDR1 is MNHEY and CDR2 SMNVEV (reference sequence). V gave up 5 bases and J gave up 0 bases, with 11 bases separating them. This CDR3 region has 14 residues. CDR3 residues: CASSPGKSSYEQYF. CDR3 coding DNA: TGTGCCAGCAGTCCGGGAAAGAGCTCCTACGAGCAGTACTTC.

The sample holds many counts of this clonotype. V is TRBV27 and J is TRBJ1-1; D may be TRBD1 (5 bases). The CDR3 sequence is 15 residues long. CDR1 and CDR2 from the germline V gene are MNHEY and SMNVEV (reference sequence). V was pared by 3 bases and J by 2 bases, with 13 bases between. The CDR3 region is CASSLGPSINTEAFF. The CDR3 DNA reads TGTGCCAGCAGTTTGGGGCCATCTATAAACACTGAAGCTTTCTTT.

The chain employs TRBV4-3 and TRBJ2-3; the D gene is possibly TRBD2 (6 bases). The germline CDR1 and CDR2 sequences are LGHNA and YSLEER. The CDR3 sequence is 17 residues long. Trimming took 0 bases from V and 2 from J, leaving 15 bases between them. The CDR3 protein is CASSQEGRTEATDTQYF. The CDR3 DNA reads as TGCGCCAGCAGCCAAGAGGGGAGGACTGAAGCCACAGATACGCAGTATTTT.

The V and J genes are TRBV20-1 and TRBJ2-7; tentative D call: TRBD2 (6 bases). Germline values: CDR1 DFQATT, CDR2 SNEGSKA (reference sequence). The CDR3 is 13 residues long. CDR3 residues: CKCVSSASYEQYF. CDR3 nucleotide sequence: TGCAAGTGCGTTTCTAGCGCCTCCTACGAGCAGTACTTC.

The chain couples TRBV27 to TRBJ2-7; a possible D gene is TRBD1 (6 bases). This CDR3 contains 16 residues. The V end lost 5 bases, the J end lost 2 bases, and 19 bases lay between the germline ends. Germline V lookup: CDR1 MNHEY, CDR2 SMNVEV (reference sequence). This CDR3 reads CASSTADRMTTYEQYF. The CDR3 nucleotides read TGTGCCAGCAGTACCGCTGACAGGATGACGACCTACGAGCAGTACTTC.

This clonotype showed up many times. The chain recombines TRBV5-1 with TRBJ1-1; tentatively, D is TRBD1 (5 bases). The CDR3 covers 14 residues. The V and J ends lost 3 bases and 4 bases respectively, with 13 bases between them. Looked up from germline, CDR1 is SGHRS and CDR2 is YFSETQ. The CDR3 reads CASSWGGSGTEAFF. The CDR3 DNA reads as TGCGCCAGCAGCTGGGGCGGGTCAGGCACTGAAGCTTTCTTT.

The V gene is TRBV19, the J gene TRBJ2-3; no reliable D call. The germline V and J ends were trimmed by 3 bases and 1 base, with 17 bases remaining between them. The CDR3 covers 17 residues. Germline values: CDR1 LNHDA, CDR2 SQIVND (reference sequence). CDR3 protein: CASSIRVSIKGTDTQYF. CDR3 DNA: TGTGCCAGTAGTATCCGGGTTTCGATAAAAGGCACAGATACGCAGTATTTT.

V is TRBV9 and J is TRBJ2-7, with D perhaps given as TRBD1 or TRBD2 (5 bases each). The germline gives CDR1 SGDLS, CDR2 YYNGEE. The V gene lost 3 bases and the J gene lost 7 bases, with 20 bases spanning the gap. This CDR3 comprises 15 residues. CDR3 in DNA: TGTGCCAGCAGCGGGGGGAGAGGACGTGACGGGGAGCAGTACTTC. Its protein is CASSGGRGRDGEQYF.

This clonotype was seen more than once but under ten times. The genes are TRBV6-2 or TRBV6-3 and TRBJ1-1; 10 positions agree with TRBD1. Germline values: CDR1 MNHEY, CDR2 SVGEGT. With V trimmed by 6 bases and J by 0 bases, 7 bases remained unmatched. There are 16 residues in the CDR3. CDR3 in DNA: TGTGCCAGCAGACGGGGACAGGGGCGTTTGAACACTGAAGCTTTCTTT. Translated, it gives CASRRGQGRLNTEAFF.

This clonotype has at least ten counts. The V and J genes are TRBV19 and TRBJ2-1; 10 bases match TRBD2. The trim removed 5 bases at V and 5 bases at J, leaving 9 bases unmatched. This CDR3 comprises 16 residues. CDR1 is LNHDA and CDR2 is SQIVND in the germline V gene (reference sequence). The CDR3 region is CASSVWTSGVDNEQFF. The CDR3 region has the DNA TGTGCCAGTAGTGTATGGACTAGCGGAGTAGACAATGAGCAGTTCTTC.

V and J are TRBV9 and TRBJ2-1; no reliable D call. Trimming removed 4 bases at V and 8 bases at J, with 16 bases between. The CDR3 loop spans 14 amino acids. From germline, CDR1 is SGDLS and CDR2 YYNGEE. The CDR3 DNA sequence: TGTGCCAGCAGCCAGCCTAGGTCTTCGGATGAGCAGTTCTTC. Translating it yields CASSQPRSSDEQFF.

About this clonotype itself: Being one base from a much bigger clone, this may be a read error. It is likely a read error, because the conserved phenylalanine at the end of the CDR3 is missing. The V and J genes are TRBV2 and TRBJ1-1; D is uncertain. V was pared by 3 bases and J by 7 bases, with 3 bases between. The V gene's germline CDR1 is SNHLY and CDR2 FYNNEI. The CDR3 is made up of 10 amino acids. The CDR3 region has the DNA TGTGCCAGCAGTGACAATGAAGCTTTCCTT. Translated, it gives CASSDNEAFL.

Note on this clonotype: The junction does not match germline at one end; this may be a read error. The V call is TRBV12-3 or TRBV12-4, the J call TRBJ2-7; tentatively, D is TRBD1 (6 bases). The CDR3 loop spans 12 amino acids. The CDR3 DNA is TGTGCCAGCAGTCAAACAGGGTACGAGCAGTGCTTC. Translated, it gives CASSQTGYEQCF.

This clonotype was counted at least ten times. The chain carries TRBV7-2 and TRBJ2-3; D is ambiguous. Trimming shortened V by 5 bases and J by 0 bases, and 15 bases separated the two germline ends. Germline lookup yields CDR1 SGHTA and CDR2 FQGNSA. The CDR3 extends over 16 amino acids. The CDR3: CASSVRTDPSTDTQYF. CDR3 sequence (DNA): TGTGCCAGCAGCGTCCGGACCGATCCTAGCACAGATACGCAGTATTTT.

This clonotype was recorded at least ten times. The V call is TRBV20-1, the J call TRBJ2-7, with D perhaps being TRBD1 or TRBD2 (5 bases each). Germline loops: CDR1 DFQATT, CDR2 SNEGSKA (reference sequence). This CDR3 is 13 amino acids long. Trimming took off 0 bases at V and 11 bases at J, with 17 bases between the two ends. CDR3 coding DNA: TGCAGTGCTAGAGACCCCCTGGGACCTGTGGAGTACTTC. This translates into CSARDPLGPVEYF.

This clonotype came up a few times. J is TRBJ2-5 and V is TRBV20-1; 8 bases match TRBD2. The CDR3 is 13 amino acids. The V gene end was trimmed by 6 bases and the J gene end by 2 bases; junction bases not matched to a gene: 5. Germline CDR1 DFQATT, CDR2 SNEGSKA (reference sequence). CDR3 protein: CSAQTSGQETQYF. The CDR3 nucleotides are TGCAGTGCCCAAACTAGCGGACAAGAGACCCAGTACTTC.

As regards this clonotype: A much bigger clone sits one base away, suggesting this may be a read error. The chain recombines TRBV2 with TRBJ2-7; TRBD2 aligns across 9 bases. The V gene end was trimmed by 6 bases and the J gene end by 3 bases; junction bases not matched to a gene: 6. The CDR3 consists of 14 residues. Germline lookup yields CDR1 SNHLY and CDR2 FYNNEI. In DNA form, the CDR3 reads TGTGCCAGCAGCGCGGGAGGGACTATCTACGAGCAGTACTTC. It encodes CASSAGGTIYEQYF.

In its sample, this clonotype was seen once. A much larger clonotype is one base distant, so this may be a read error. Lacking the conserved final phenylalanine or tryptophan, this CDR3 likely reflects a read error. The chain uses TRBV20-1 and TRBJ2-7, with D possibly matching TRBD1 (5 bases). The CDR3 runs to 12 residues. V gave up 0 bases and J gave up 5 bases, with 8 bases separating them. CDR1 and CDR2 from the germline V gene are DFQATT and SNEGSKA (reference sequence). The CDR3 DNA follows: TGCAGTGCTAGAGAGGCAGGGCACGAGCAGTACCTC. This encodes CSAREAGHEQYL.

A note on this clonotype: An end of the junction differs from the germline gene, which may be a read error. In DNA, the CDR3 is TGTGCCAGCGGAGCCAGCTCTGGGGCCAACGTCCCGACTTTC. This gives the protein CASGASSGANVPTF. This chain connects TRBV5-6 to TRBJ2-6, with D maybe TRBD1 (5 bases). Germline lookup yields CDR1 SGHDT and CDR2 YYEEEE. The CDR3 runs to 14 residues.

This clonotype is a singleton in its sample. The chain joins TRBV28 to TRBJ1-5; D not certain. This CDR3 region has 13 residues. Germline V gives CDR1 MDHEN, CDR2 SYDVKM. V lost 5 bases to trimming and J lost 9 bases, with 14 bases between them. The CDR3 loop is CASSPVAGRPQHF. The DNA for the CDR3 is TGTGCCAGCAGTCCCGTGGCGGGTCGGCCCCAGCATTTT.

The rearrangement links TRBV27 to TRBJ2-7; D uncertain. Germline values: CDR1 MNHEY, CDR2 SMNVEV (reference sequence). This CDR3 region has 15 residues. V gave up 11 bases and J gave up 5 bases, with 25 bases separating them. The CDR3 region has the DNA TGTGCCGGCATGTCTGGGCGTTATTGGAAGGACGAGCAGTACTTC. It codes for CAGMSGRYWKDEQYF.

In its sample, this clonotype was seen many times. This chain connects TRBV4-2 to TRBJ2-3; 10 nucleotides line up with TRBD2. Germline lookup yields CDR1 LGHNA and CDR2 YNFKEQ. This CDR3 has 17 amino acids. V dropped 4 bases and J dropped 1; count of bases not matched to a gene: 8. The CDR3: CASSLWTGTSGTDTQYF. Written as DNA, the CDR3 is TGTGCCAGCAGCCTCTGGACAGGGACTAGCGGCACAGATACGCAGTATTTT.